The subject of this entry is one T cell receptor beta chain. Its antigen is currently unknown. Germline V lookup: CDR1 MRHNA, CDR2 SNTAGT. Unmatched junction bases numbered 5, after V lost 2 bases and J lost 5 bases. The length of the CDR3 is 15 residues. The data were taken from a study of cytomegalovirus exposure and HLA in healthy donors. General study findings and limits: Sequencing likely produced, as an artifact, a cluster of highly shared sequence variants. Cytomegalovirus association was listed for 150 or so TCR beta chains.

The primer mix had 60 Vbeta and 13 Jbeta primers. TCRdb's copy holds only in-frame clones and misses some; the assay was immunoSEQ multiplex PCR. The table has approximately 60,000 clones, 65% to 90% seen once. The chain links TRBV6-4 to TRBJ2-3, with TRBD1 matching over 9 bases. This TCR was sampled from a man between 25 and 39 years old in good health and CMV-seronegative. Material: PBMCs. As DNA, the CDR3 is TGTGCCAGCAGTGACGGGGACAGGGCCAAAGATACGCAGTATTTT. It yields the protein CASSDGDRAKDTQYF.